These 6 T cell receptor beta chains came from one sample sequenced in a study of blood T cell repertoires in COVID-19. Data came from immunoSEQ multiplex PCR; TCRdb stores just in-frame clones and leaves some out. The sample has some 190,000 clones, around 83% seen once. The specimen sequenced was PBMCs or T cells enriched from blood (not recorded which). These receptors were obtained from a woman between 40 and 55 years old in a cohort exposed to, infected with or recovered from COVID-19 (not recorded which).

V gene TRBV5-1 combines with J gene TRBJ1-1; D might be TRBD1 (5 bases). V was shortened by 7 bases and J by 2 bases, with 15 bases between the two germline ends. From germline, CDR1 is SGHRS and CDR2 YFSETQ. CDR3 length: 14 amino acids. In nucleotides, the CDR3 is TGCGCCAGCCGGGAGGACACCACAAACACTGAAGCTTTCTTT. Its protein product is CASREDTTNTEAFF.

In its sample, this clone was seen many times. The V gene is TRBV6-5, the J gene TRBJ1-2, with a possible D match to TRBD1 (6 bases). Trimming took off 6 bases at V and 11 bases at J, with 16 bases between the two ends. This CDR3 is built from 12 residues. Germline V gives CDR1 MNHEY, CDR2 SVGAGI. CDR3 region: CASSLRTEEYTF. The CDR3 coding sequence is TGTGCCAGCAGCCTAAGGACAGAAGAGTACACCTTC.

The chain combines TRBV10-1 with TRBJ1-1, with D perhaps TRBD1 (5 bases). Germline values: CDR1 WNHNN, CDR2 SYGVQD (reference sequence). V lost 3 bases to trimming and J lost 0 bases, with 8 bases between them. This CDR3 has 14 amino acids. The CDR3, as DNA: TGCGCCAGCAGTGACACAGGATTGAACACTGAAGCTTTCTTT. The encoded protein is CASSDTGLNTEAFF.

CDR3 protein: CASTPVDRNTEAFF. CDR3 sequence (DNA): TGTGCCAGCACCCCGGTTGACAGGAACACTGAAGCTTTCTTT. This sequence joins TRBV7-9 and TRBJ1-1; tentative D call: TRBD1 (5 bases). Trimming shortened V by 7 bases and J by 1 base, and 13 bases separated the two germline ends. Germline V gene sequence: CDR1 SEHNR, CDR2 FQNEAQ (reference sequence). The CDR3 is 14 residues long.

The chain links TRBV4-1 to TRBJ2-3; 8 nucleotides line up with TRBD2. The ends lost 3 bases at V and 0 bases at J; junction bases unmatched: 5. The CDR3 sequence is 16 residues long. CDR1 and CDR2 (germline): MGHRA, YSYEKL. In DNA form, the CDR3 reads TGCGCCAGCAGCCAGCCACTAGCGGATAGCACAGATACGCAGTATTTT. Translation gives CASSQPLADSTDTQYF.

V usage is TRBV10-3 and J usage is TRBJ1-2; the D is unclear. CDR1 is ENHRY and CDR2 is SYGVKD in the germline V gene. Trimming removed 8 bases from V and 1 base from J, with 11 bases in between. This CDR3 has 13 amino acids. Written as DNA, the CDR3 is TGTGCCATCGAGCCTGCGGATAACTATGGCTACACCTTC. Translated: CAIEPADNYGYTF.